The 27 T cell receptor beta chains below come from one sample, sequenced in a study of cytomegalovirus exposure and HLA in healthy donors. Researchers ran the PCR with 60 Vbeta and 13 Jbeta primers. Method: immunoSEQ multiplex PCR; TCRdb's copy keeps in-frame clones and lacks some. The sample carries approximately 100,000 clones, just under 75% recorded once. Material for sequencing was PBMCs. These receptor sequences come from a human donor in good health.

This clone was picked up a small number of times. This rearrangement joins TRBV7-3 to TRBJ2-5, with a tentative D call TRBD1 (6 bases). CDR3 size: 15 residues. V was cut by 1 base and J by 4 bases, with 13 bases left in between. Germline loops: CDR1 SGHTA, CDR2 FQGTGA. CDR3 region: CASSLRPTGTETQYF. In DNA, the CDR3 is TGTGCCAGCAGCTTAAGGCCCACAGGGACAGAGACCCAGTACTTC.

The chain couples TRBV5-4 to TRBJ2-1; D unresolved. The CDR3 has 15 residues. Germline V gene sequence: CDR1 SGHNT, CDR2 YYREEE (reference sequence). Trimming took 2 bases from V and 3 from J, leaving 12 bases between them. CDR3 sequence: CASSFILAHYNEQFF. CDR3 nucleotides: TGTGCCAGCAGCTTCATATTAGCTCACTACAATGAGCAGTTCTTC. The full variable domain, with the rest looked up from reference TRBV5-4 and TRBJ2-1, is ETGVTQSPTHLIKTRGQQVTLRCSSQSGHNTVSWYQQALGQGPQFIFQYYREEENGRGNFPPRFSGLQFPNYSSELNVNALELDDSALYLCASSFILAHYNEQFFGPGTRLTVL.

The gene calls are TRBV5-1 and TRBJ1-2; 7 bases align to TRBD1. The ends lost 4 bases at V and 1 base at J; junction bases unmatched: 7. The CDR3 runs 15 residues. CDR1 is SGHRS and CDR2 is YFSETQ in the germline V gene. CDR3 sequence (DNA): TGCGCCAGCAGCACCAATACAGGGGTTAACTATGGCTACACCTTC. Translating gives CASSTNTGVNYGYTF.

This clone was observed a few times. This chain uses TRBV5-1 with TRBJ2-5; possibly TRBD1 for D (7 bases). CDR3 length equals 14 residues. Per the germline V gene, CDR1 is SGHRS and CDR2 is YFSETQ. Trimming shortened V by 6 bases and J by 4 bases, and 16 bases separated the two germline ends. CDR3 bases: TGCGCCAGCACAACACAGGGGCGGGGAGAGACCCAGTACTTC. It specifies CASTTQGRGETQYF.

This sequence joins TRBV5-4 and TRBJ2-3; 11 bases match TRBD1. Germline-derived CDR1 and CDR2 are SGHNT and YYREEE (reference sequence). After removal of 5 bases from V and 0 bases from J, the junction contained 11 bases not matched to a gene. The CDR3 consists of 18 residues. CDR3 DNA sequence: TGTGCCAGCAGTTGGGACAGGGGGACTCTTTCTAGCACAGATACGCAGTATTTT. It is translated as CASSWDRGTLSSTDTQYF.

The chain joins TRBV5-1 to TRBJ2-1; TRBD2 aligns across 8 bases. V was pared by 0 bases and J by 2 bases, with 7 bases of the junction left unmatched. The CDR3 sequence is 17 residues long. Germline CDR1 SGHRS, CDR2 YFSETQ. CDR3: CASSLASGSGPYNEQFF. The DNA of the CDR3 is TGCGCCAGCAGCTTGGCCAGCGGGAGCGGACCCTACAATGAGCAGTTCTTC.

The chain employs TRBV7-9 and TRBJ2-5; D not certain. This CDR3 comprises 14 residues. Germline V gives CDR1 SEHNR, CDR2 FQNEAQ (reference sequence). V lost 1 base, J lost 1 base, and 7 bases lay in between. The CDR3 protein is CASSLDYSQETQYF. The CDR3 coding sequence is TGTGCCAGCAGCTTAGATTACAGCCAAGAGACCCAGTACTTC.

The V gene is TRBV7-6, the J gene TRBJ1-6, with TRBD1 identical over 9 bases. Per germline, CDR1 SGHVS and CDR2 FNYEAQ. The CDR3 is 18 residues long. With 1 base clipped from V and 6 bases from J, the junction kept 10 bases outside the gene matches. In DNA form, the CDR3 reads TGTGCCAGCAGCTTAGTGGGACAGGGCGTCGGGTTTAATTCACCCCTCCACTTT. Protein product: CASSLVGQGVGFNSPLHF.

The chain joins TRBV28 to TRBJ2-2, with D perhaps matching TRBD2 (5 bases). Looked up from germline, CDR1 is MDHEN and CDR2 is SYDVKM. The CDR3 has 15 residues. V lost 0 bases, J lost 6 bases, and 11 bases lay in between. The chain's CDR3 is CASSLWGEGPGELFF. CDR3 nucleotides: TGTGCCAGCAGTTTATGGGGAGAGGGCCCCGGGGAGCTGTTTTTT.

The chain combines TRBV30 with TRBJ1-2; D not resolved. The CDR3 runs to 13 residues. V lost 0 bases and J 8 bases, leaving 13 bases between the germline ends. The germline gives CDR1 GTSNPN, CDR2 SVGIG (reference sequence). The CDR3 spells CAWSVSGRAGYTF. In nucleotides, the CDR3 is TGTGCCTGGAGTGTGAGTGGGAGAGCAGGCTACACCTTC.

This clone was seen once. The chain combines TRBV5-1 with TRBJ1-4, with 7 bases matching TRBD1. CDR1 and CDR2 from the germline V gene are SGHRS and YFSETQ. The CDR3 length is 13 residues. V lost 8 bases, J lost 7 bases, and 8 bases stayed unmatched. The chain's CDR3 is CASGDRGGEKLFF. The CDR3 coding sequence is TGCGCCAGTGGGGACAGAGGAGGTGAAAAACTGTTTTTT.

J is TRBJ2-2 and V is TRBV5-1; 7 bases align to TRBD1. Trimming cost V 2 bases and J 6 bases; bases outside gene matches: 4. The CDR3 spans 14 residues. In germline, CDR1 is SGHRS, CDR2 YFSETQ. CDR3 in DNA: TGCGCCAGCAGCTTTACACAGGGGTCCGGGGAGCTGTTTTTT. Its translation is CASSFTQGSGELFF.

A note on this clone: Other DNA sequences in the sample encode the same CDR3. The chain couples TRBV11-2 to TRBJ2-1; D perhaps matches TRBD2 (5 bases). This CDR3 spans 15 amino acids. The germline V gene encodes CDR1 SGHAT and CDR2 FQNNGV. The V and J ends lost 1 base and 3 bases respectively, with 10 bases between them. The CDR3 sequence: CASSLVGSSYNEQFF. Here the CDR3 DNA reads TGTGCCAGCAGCTTAGTGGGGAGTAGCTACAATGAGCAGTTCTTC.

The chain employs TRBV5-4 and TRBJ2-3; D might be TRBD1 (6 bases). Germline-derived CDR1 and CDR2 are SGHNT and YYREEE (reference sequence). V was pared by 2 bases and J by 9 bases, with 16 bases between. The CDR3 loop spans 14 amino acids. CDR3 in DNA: TGTGCCAGCAGCTTAAAGGGGGTAGCCGAGACGCAGTATTTT. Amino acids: CASSLKGVAETQYF. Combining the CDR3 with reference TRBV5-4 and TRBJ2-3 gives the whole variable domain ETGVTQSPTHLIKTRGQQVTLRCSSQSGHNTVSWYQQALGQGPQFIFQYYREEENGRGNFPPRFSGLQFPNYSSELNVNALELDDSALYLCASSLKGVAETQYFGPGTRLTVL.

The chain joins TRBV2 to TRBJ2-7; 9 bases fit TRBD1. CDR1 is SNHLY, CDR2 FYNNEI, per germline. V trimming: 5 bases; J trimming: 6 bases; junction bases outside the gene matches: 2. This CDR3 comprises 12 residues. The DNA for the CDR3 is TGTGCCAGCAGTCGACAGGGGGGCGAGCAGTACTTC. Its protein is CASSRQGGEQYF.

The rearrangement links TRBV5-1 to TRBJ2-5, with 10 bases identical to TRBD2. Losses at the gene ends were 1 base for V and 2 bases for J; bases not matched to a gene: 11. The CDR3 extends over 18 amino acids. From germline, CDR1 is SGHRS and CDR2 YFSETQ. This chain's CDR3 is CASSLRTLAGATQETQYF. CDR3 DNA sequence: TGCGCCAGCAGCTTGCGGACTCTAGCGGGAGCGACTCAAGAGACCCAGTACTTC.

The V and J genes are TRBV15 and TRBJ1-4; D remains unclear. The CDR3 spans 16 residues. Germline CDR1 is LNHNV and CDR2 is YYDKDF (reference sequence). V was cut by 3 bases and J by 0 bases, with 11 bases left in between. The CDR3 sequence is CATSSQVSTTNEKLFF. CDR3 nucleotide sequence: TGTGCCACCAGCAGTCAGGTATCCACAACTAATGAAAAACTGTTTTTT. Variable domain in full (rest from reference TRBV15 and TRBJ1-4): DAMVIQNPRYQVTQFGKPVTLSCSQTLNHNVMYWYQQKSSQAPKLLFHYYDKDFNNEADTPDNFQSRRPNTSFCFLDIRSPGLGDTAMYLCATSSQVSTTNEKLFFGSGTQLSVL.

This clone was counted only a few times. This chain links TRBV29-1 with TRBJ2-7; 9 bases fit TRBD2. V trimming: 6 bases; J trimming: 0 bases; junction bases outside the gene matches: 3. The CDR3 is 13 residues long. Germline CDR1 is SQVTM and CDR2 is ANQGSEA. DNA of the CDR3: TGCAGCGTGCGACTAGCGGCCTCCTACGAGCAGTACTTC. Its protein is CSVRLAASYEQYF.

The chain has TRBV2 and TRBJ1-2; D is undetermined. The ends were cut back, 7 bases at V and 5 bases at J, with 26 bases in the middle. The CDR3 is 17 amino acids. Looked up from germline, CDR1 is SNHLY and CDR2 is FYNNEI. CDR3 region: CASKETTAPEGGYGYTF. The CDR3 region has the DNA TGTGCCAGCAAAGAGACGACCGCACCGGAGGGAGGGTATGGCTACACCTTC.

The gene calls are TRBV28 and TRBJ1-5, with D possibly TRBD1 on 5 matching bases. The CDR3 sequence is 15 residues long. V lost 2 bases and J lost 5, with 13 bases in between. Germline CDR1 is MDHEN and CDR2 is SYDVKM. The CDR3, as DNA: TGTGCCAGCAGTTTAACGGGGGGTAGGGATCAGCCCCAGCATTTT. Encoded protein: CASSLTGGRDQPQHF.

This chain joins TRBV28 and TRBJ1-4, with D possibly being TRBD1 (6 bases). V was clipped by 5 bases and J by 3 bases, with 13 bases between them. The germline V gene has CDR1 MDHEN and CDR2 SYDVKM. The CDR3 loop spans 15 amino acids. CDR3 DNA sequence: TGTGCCAGCAGTCCTCGAGGGGGGGCTAATGAAAAACTGTTTTTT. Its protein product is CASSPRGGANEKLFF. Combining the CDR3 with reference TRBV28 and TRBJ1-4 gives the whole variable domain DVKVTQSSRYLVKRTGEKVFLECVQDMDHENMFWYRQDPGLGLRLIYFSYDVKMKEKGDIPEGYSVSREKKERFSLILESASTNQTSMYLCASSPRGGANEKLFFGSGTQLSVL.

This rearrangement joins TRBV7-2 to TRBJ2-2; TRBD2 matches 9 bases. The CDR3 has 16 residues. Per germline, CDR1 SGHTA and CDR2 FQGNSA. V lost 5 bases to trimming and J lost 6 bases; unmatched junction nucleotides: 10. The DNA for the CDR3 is TGTGCCAGCAGCCCCATGGGGCGGGGGGGGGCCGGGGAGCTGTTTTTT. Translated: CASSPMGRGGAGELFF.

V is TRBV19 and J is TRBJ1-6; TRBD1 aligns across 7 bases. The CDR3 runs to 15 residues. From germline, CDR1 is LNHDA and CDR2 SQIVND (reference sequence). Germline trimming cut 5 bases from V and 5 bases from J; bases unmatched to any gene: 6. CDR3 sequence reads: CASSPQTGNNSPLHF. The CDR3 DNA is TGTGCCAGTAGTCCCCAGACAGGGAATAATTCACCCCTCCACTTT.

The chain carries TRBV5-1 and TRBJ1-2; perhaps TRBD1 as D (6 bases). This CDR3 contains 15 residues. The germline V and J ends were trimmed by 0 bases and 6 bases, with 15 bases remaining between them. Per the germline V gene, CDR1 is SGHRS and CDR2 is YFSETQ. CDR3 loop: CASSLVSSGGDGYTF. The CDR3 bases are TGCGCCAGCAGCTTGGTTTCTTCGGGGGGCGATGGCTACACCTTC.

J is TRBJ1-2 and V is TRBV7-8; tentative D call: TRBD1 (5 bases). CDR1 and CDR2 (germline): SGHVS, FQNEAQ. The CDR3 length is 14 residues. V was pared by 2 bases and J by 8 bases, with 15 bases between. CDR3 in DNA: TGTGCCAGCAGCTTAAGAGAAGGAGGGGACGGCTACACCTTC. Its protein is CASSLREGGDGYTF.

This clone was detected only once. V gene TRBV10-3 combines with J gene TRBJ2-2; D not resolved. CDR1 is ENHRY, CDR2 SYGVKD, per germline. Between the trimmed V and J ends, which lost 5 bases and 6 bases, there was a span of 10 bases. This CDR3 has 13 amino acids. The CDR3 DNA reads TGTGCCATCAGTCTGGGTGAGGCCGGGGAGCTGTTTTTT. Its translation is CAISLGEAGELFF.

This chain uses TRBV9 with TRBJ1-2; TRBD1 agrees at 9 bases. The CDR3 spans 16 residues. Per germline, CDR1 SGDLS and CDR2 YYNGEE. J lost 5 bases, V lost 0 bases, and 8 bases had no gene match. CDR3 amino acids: CASSVAGDRADYGYTF. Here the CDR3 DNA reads TGTGCCAGCAGCGTAGCTGGGGACAGGGCCGATTATGGCTACACCTTC. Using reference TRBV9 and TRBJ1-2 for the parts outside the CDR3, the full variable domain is DSGVTQTPKHLITATGQRVTLRCSPRSGDLSVYWYQQSLDQGLQFLIQYYNGEERAKGNILERFSAQQFPDLHSELNLSSLELGDSALYFCASSVAGDRADYGYTFGSGTRLTVV.